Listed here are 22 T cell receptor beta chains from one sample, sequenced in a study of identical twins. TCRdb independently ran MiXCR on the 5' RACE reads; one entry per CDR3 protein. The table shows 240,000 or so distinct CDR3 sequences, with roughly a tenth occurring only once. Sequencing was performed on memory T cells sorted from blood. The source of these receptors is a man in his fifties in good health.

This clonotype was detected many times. The CDR3: CASSQERLGTNRGEQYF. The CDR3 DNA follows: TGTGCCAGCAGCCAAGAGCGTTTAGGGACGAACAGGGGAGAGCAGTACTTC. The rearrangement uses TRBV3-1 and TRBJ2-7; 7 bases match TRBD1. The J segment lost 7 bases and the V segment lost 0 bases, leaving 15 bases of the junction unmatched. The germline CDR1 and CDR2 sequences are LGHDT and YNNKEL (reference sequence). The CDR3 sequence is 17 residues long.

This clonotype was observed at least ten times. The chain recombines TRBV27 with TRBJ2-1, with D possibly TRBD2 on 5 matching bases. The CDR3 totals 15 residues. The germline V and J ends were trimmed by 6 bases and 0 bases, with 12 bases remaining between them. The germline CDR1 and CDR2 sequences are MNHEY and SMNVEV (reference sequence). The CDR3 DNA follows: TGTGCCAGCAGCCAAAAAACTAGCTCCTACAATGAGCAGTTCTTC. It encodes CASSQKTSSYNEQFF.

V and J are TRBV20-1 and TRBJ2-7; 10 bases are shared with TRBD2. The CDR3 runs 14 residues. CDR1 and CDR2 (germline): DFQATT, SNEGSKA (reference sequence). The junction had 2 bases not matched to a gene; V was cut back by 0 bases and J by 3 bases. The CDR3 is CSARDSGRIYEQYF. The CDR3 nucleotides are TGCAGTGCTAGAGATAGCGGGAGGATCTACGAGCAGTACTTC.

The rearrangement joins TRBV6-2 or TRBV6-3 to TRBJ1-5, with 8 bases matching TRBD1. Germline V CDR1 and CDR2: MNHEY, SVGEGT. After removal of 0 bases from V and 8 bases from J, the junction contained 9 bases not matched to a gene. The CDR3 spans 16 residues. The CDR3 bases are TGTGCCAGCAGTTACTCCACAGGGGGTCGGTCTGAGCCCCAGCATTTT. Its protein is CASSYSTGGRSEPQHF.

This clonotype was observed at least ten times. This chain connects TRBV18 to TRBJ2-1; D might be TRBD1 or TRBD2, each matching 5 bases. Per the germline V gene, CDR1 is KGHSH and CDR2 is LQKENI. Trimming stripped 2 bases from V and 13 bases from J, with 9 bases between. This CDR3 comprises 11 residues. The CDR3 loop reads CASSPARDQFF. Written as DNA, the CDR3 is TGTGCCAGCTCACCAGCCAGGGACCAGTTCTTC. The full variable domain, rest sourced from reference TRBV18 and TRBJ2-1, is NAGVMQNPRHLVRRRGQEARLRCSPMKGHSHVYWYRQLPEEGLKFMVYLQKENIIDESGMPKERFSAEFPKEGPSILRIQQVVRGDSAAYFCASSPARDQFFGPGTRLTVL.

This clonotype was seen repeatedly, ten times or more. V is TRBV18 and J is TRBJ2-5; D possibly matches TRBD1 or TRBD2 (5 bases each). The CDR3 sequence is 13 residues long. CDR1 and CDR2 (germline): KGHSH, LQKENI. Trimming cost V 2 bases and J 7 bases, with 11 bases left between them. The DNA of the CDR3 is TGTGCCAGCTCACCAACGGGGCCCGGGACCCAGTACTTC. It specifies CASSPTGPGTQYF.

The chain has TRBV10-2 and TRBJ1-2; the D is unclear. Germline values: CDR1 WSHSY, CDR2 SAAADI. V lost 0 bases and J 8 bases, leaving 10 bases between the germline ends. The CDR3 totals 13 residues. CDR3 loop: CASSESSRFGYTF. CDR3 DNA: TGCGCCAGCAGTGAGTCGAGCCGGTTCGGCTACACCTTC.

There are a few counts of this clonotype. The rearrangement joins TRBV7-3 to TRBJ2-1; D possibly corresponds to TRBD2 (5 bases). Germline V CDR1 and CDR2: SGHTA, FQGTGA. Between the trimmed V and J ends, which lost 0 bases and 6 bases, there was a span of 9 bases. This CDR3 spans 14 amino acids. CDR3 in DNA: TGTGCCAGCAGCTTAACCCTAGCCAGCAATGAGCAGTTCTTC. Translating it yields CASSLTLASNEQFF.

This CDR3 is CASSYRVGDRLDTEAFF. Here the CDR3 DNA reads TGTGCCAGCAGTTACCGCGTTGGGGACAGGTTAGACACTGAAGCTTTCTTT. The V call is TRBV6-2 or TRBV6-3, the J call TRBJ1-1, with 8 bases matching TRBD1. Germline V gives CDR1 MNHEY, CDR2 SVGEGT. CDR3 length equals 17 residues. V lost 2 bases to trimming and J lost 3 bases; unmatched junction nucleotides: 11.

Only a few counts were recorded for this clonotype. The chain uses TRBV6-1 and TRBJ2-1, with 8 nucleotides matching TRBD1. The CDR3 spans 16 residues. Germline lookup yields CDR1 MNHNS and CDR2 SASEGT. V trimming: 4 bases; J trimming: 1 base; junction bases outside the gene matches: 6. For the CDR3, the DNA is TGTGCCAGCAGTGCCCGGACAGGGCTTTCCTACAATGAGCAGTTCTTC. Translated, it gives CASSARTGLSYNEQFF.

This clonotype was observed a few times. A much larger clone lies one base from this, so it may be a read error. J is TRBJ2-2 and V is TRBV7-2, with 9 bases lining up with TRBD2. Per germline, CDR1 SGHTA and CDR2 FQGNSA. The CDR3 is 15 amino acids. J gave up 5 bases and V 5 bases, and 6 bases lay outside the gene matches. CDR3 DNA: TGTGCCAGCAGCCTCTTCCTAGCGGGGACCGGGGAGCTGTTTTTT. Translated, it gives CASSLFLAGTGELFF.

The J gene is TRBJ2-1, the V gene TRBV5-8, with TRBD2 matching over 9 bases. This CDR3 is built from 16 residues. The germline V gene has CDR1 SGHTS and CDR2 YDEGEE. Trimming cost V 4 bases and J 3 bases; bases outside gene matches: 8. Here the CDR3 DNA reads TGTGCCAGCAGCGTTCTAGCGGGAAAAATCTACAATGAGCAGTTCTTC. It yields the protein CASSVLAGKIYNEQFF.

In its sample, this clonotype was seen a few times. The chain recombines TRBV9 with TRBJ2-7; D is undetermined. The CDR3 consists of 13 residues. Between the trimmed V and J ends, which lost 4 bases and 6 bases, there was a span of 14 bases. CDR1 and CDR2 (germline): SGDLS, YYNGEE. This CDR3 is CASSPKLEGEQYF. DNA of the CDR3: TGTGCCAGCAGCCCTAAACTGGAAGGCGAGCAGTACTTC.

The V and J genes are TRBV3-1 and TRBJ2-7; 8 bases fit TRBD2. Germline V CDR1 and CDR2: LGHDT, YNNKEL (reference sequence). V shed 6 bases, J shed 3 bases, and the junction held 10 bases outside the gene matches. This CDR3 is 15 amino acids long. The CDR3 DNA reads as TGTGCCAGCAGTCAAAAGACTAGCGTGGTCTACGAGCAGTACTTC. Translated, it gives CASSQKTSVVYEQYF.

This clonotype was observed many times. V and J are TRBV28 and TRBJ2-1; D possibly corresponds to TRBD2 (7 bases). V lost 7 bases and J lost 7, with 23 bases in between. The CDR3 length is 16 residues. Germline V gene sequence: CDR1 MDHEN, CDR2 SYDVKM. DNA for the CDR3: TGTGCCAGCACCGCCGGGGGGCATGGGTTCTGGAATGAGCAGTTCTTC. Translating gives CASTAGGHGFWNEQFF.

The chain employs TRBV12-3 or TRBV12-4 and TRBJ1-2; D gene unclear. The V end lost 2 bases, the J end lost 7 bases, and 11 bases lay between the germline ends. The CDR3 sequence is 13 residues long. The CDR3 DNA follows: TGTGCCAGCAGTTTAAATTTGGGAGTTGGCTACACCTTC. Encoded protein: CASSLNLGVGYTF.

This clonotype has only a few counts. This chain's CDR3 is CASSLGGSRQAHQYF. Here the CDR3 DNA reads TGCGCCAGCAGCTTGGGAGGTAGTAGGCAGGCTCACCAGTACTTC. The chain has TRBV5-1 and TRBJ2-7; D unclear. The germline CDR1 and CDR2 sequences are SGHRS and YFSETQ. The CDR3 consists of 15 residues. V was clipped by 0 bases and J by 10 bases, with 20 bases between them.

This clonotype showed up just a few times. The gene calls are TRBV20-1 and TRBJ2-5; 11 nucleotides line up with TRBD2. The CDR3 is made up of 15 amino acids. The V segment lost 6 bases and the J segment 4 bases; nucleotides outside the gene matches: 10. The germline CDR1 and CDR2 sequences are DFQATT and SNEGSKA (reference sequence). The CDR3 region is CSATGTSGSAETQYF. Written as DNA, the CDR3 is TGCAGTGCCACCGGGACTAGCGGTTCTGCAGAGACCCAGTACTTC.

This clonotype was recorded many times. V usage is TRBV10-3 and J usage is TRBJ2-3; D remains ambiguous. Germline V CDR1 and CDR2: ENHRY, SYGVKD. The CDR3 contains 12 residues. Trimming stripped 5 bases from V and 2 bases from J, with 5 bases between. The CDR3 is CAISPTTDTQYF. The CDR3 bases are TGTGCCATCAGTCCAACCACAGATACGCAGTATTTT.

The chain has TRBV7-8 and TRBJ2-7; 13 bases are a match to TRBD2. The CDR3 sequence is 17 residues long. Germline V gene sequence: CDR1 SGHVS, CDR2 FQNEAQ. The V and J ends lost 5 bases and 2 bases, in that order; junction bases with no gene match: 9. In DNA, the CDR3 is TGTGCCAGCAGCCGGGGGACTAGCGGGATTCTTACCTACGAGCAGTACTTC. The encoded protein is CASSRGTSGILTYEQYF.

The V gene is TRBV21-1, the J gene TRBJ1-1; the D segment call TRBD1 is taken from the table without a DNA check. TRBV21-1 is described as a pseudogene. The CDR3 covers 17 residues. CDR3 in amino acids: CASSKCVGTGGGTEAFF. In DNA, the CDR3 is TGTGCCAGCAGCAAATGTGTAGGGACAGGGGGCGGCACTGAAGCTTTCTTT.

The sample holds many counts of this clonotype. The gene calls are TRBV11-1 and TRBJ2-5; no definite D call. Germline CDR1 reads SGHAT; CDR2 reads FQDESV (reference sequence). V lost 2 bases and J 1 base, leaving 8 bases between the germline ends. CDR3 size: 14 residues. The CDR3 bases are TGTGCCAGCAGCTTAAGAAGCGCCCAAGAGACCCAGTACTTC. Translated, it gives CASSLRSAQETQYF.